These 25 T cell receptor beta chains were sequenced from one sample in a study of T-cell reconstitution after alpha-beta-depleted transplantation in children. Construction of the TCRbeta library involved unique molecular identifiers. Using its own MiXCR run on the PCR reads, TCRdb lists one record per CDR3 protein. Of about a million distinct CDR3 sequences listed, less than 30% are singletons. This material consisted of PBMCs, mostly from graft donor cells, taken 360 days after TCRalphabeta/CD19-depleted stem cell transplant. The receptors here all came from a boy under two years old who had a stem cell transplant for SCID, so the T cells may come from the graft donor.

The chain uses TRBV20-1 and TRBJ1-1; tentatively, D is TRBD1 (6 bases). The germline CDR1 and CDR2 sequences are DFQATT and SNEGSKA (reference sequence). The length of the CDR3 is 12 residues. The ends were cut back, 6 bases at V and 4 bases at J, with 12 bases in the middle. The CDR3 reads CSAAGVGTEAFF. In DNA form, the CDR3 reads TGCAGTGCCGCAGGGGTGGGCACTGAAGCTTTCTTT.

The J gene is TRBJ2-1, the V gene TRBV20-1; D possibly corresponds to TRBD2 (5 bases). The germline V and J ends were trimmed by 0 bases and 10 bases, with 22 bases remaining between them. The CDR3 is made up of 16 amino acids. Germline-derived CDR1 and CDR2 are DFQATT and SNEGSKA (reference sequence). This chain's CDR3 is CSARDHISGVAGEQFF. The CDR3 coding sequence is TGCAGTGCTAGAGATCATATTTCCGGGGTTGCAGGAGAGCAGTTCTTC.

The V and J genes are TRBV7-3 and TRBJ2-3, with 9 bases fitting TRBD2. V lost 5 bases, J lost 0 bases, and 6 bases stayed unmatched. The CDR3 loop spans 16 amino acids. The germline V gene encodes CDR1 SGHTA and CDR2 FQGTGA. Here the CDR3 DNA reads TGTGCCAGCAGCATAGCGGGGGACCCTAGCACAGATACGCAGTATTTT. Protein sequence: CASSIAGDPSTDTQYF.

The V gene is TRBV6-5, the J gene TRBJ1-1; 9 bases match TRBD1. The germline CDR1 and CDR2 sequences are MNHEY and SVGAGI. Trimming cost V 7 bases and J 6 bases; bases outside gene matches: 3. The CDR3 loop spans 12 amino acids. The CDR3: CASTRTGAEAFF. CDR3 nucleotide sequence: TGTGCCAGCACACGGACAGGGGCTGAAGCTTTCTTT.

This clonotype came up a few times. The chain combines TRBV5-1 with TRBJ1-1, with D tentatively TRBD1 (6 bases). The CDR3 has 15 amino acids. V gave up 4 bases and J gave up 3 bases, with 16 bases separating them. CDR1 SGHRS and CDR2 YFSETQ come from the germline V gene. CDR3 DNA sequence: TGCGCCAGCAGCCCCCTGGGGGCGGTGGACACTGAAGCTTTCTTT. It translates to CASSPLGAVDTEAFF.

The rearrangement uses TRBV2 and TRBJ2-3, with a tentative D call TRBD2 (6 bases). The V end lost 6 bases, the J end lost 10 bases, and 17 bases lay between the germline ends. Looked up from germline, CDR1 is SNHLY and CDR2 is FYNNEI. The length of the CDR3 is 13 residues. CDR3 DNA: TGTGCCAGCAGGGGGGGACGGGTAGTTGCGCAGTATTTT. Translation gives CASRGGRVVAQYF.

The CDR3: CASSPGLWVGTNVLTF. CDR3 bases: TGTGCCAGCAGTCCGGGACTGTGGGTAGGGACCAACGTCCTGACTTTC. The V gene is TRBV28, the J gene TRBJ2-6, with a possible D match to TRBD2 (6 bases). V was clipped by 5 bases and J by 8 bases, with 19 bases between them. CDR3 length: 16 amino acids. Germline CDR1 reads MDHEN; CDR2 reads SYDVKM.

This clonotype occurred a few times. J is TRBJ2-1 and V is TRBV15, with no clear D. V was pared by 0 bases and J by 4 bases, with 19 bases between. Germline CDR1 and CDR2: LNHNV and YYDKDF (reference sequence). The CDR3 extends over 18 amino acids. The CDR3 DNA follows: TGTGCCACCAGCAGAGATGTGACCCCAGGAACAAGGTACAATGAGCAGTTCTTC. This translates into CATSRDVTPGTRYNEQFF.

This clonotype showed up just a few times. This chain connects TRBV28 to TRBJ2-5, with D perhaps matching TRBD1 (6 bases). The CDR3 has 18 amino acids. Trimming removed 3 bases from V and 5 bases from J, with 25 bases in between. Looked up from germline, CDR1 is MDHEN and CDR2 is SYDVKM. The CDR3 DNA sequence: TGTGCCAGCAGTTTTGGGTGGACGGAGCCTTCAAGGGGGGAGACCCAGTACTTC. Its protein product is CASSFGWTEPSRGETQYF.

This clonotype was counted a few times. V usage is TRBV29-1 and J usage is TRBJ2-2; D gene ambiguous. The CDR3 is made up of 14 amino acids. Trimming took off 3 bases at V and 0 bases at J, with 8 bases between the two ends. From germline, CDR1 is SQVTM and CDR2 ANQGSEA. The CDR3 coding sequence is TGCAGCGTTGAGAGAACACCGAACACCGGGGAGCTGTTTTTT. Translated, it gives CSVERTPNTGELFF.

A few counts support this clonotype. The chain uses TRBV2 and TRBJ2-5; 13 bases match TRBD2. There are 18 residues in the CDR3. From germline, CDR1 is SNHLY and CDR2 FYNNEI. V gave up 7 bases and J gave up 2 bases; unmatched junction bases: 13. The CDR3 region is CASTHGTSGALIQETQYF. The CDR3 DNA is TGTGCCAGCACCCATGGGACTAGCGGGGCCCTCATACAAGAGACCCAGTACTTC.

The table lists this clonotype with a few counts. The rearrangement links TRBV19 to TRBJ1-6, with 8 bases matching TRBD1. Trimming at V came to 3 bases and at J to 9 bases, leaving 7 bases not matched to a gene. CDR1 is LNHDA and CDR2 is SQIVND in the germline V gene (reference sequence). The CDR3 sequence is 15 residues long. The CDR3 is CASSMEQGASSPLHF. The CDR3 nucleotides are TGTGCCAGTAGTATGGAGCAGGGGGCATCTTCACCCCTCCACTTT.

The chain combines TRBV25-1 with TRBJ2-2; D call uncertain. The CDR3 is made up of 17 amino acids. Between the trimmed V and J ends, which lost 2 bases and 5 bases, there was a span of 18 bases. Germline loops: CDR1 MGHDK, CDR2 SYGVNS. The CDR3 sequence: CASSERKKHSVTGELFF. The CDR3 bases are TGTGCCAGCAGTGAAAGGAAAAAACACAGCGTGACCGGGGAGCTGTTTTTT.

The V and J genes are TRBV20-1 and TRBJ2-7; 7 bases agree with TRBD1. There are 15 residues in the CDR3. J lost 3 bases, V lost 5 bases, and 13 bases had no gene match. Germline values: CDR1 DFQATT, CDR2 SNEGSKA (reference sequence). CDR3 sequence reads: CSASRTSRGYYEQYF. CDR3 nucleotides: TGCAGTGCTTCCCGGACCAGCAGGGGGTACTACGAGCAGTACTTC.

This clonotype was recorded at least ten times. V gene TRBV7-2 combines with J gene TRBJ2-1, with TRBD1 as a possible D gene (5 bases). This CDR3 is built from 16 residues. The V gene's germline CDR1 is SGHTA and CDR2 FQGNSA. With 1 base removed from V and 0 bases from J, the gap between germline ends came to 10 bases. CDR3 loop: CASSLDQGSSYNEQFF. DNA of the CDR3: TGTGCCAGCAGCTTAGATCAGGGTAGCTCCTACAATGAGCAGTTCTTC.

The rearrangement joins TRBV7-2 to TRBJ2-2; D may be TRBD2 (5 bases). The CDR3 is 13 residues long. Germline V gives CDR1 SGHTA, CDR2 FQGNSA. The ends were cut back, 2 bases at V and 6 bases at J, with 7 bases in the middle. The CDR3 DNA sequence: TGTGCCAGCAGCTTACCGAGGGCCGGGGAGCTGTTTTTT. Its protein product is CASSLPRAGELFF.

This clonotype was seen a few times. The CDR3 loop reads CASRDRKTQEEQYF. The CDR3 DNA reads as TGTGCCAGCAGGGACAGGAAGACTCAGGAGGAGCAGTACTTC. The genes are TRBV2 and TRBJ2-7; 7 nucleotides align to TRBD1. J was trimmed by 7 bases and V by 6 bases; bases with no gene match: 12. The CDR3 contains 14 residues. CDR1 and CDR2 from the germline V gene are SNHLY and FYNNEI. Together with reference TRBV2 and TRBJ2-7, the CDR3 gives the full variable domain: EPEVTQTPSHQVTQMGQEVILRCVPISNHLYFYWYRQILGQKVEFLVSFYNNEISEKSEIFDDQFSVERPDGSNFTLKIRSTKLEDSAMYFCASRDRKTQEEQYFGPGTRLTVT.

This clonotype was counted a few times. The chain employs TRBV20-1 and TRBJ1-2; 8 bases agree with TRBD1. CDR1 is DFQATT and CDR2 is SNEGSKA in the germline V gene (reference sequence). J gave up 8 bases and V 3 bases, and 14 bases lay outside the gene matches. The CDR3 has 15 amino acids. As DNA, the CDR3 is TGCAGTGCTAGGCCCCCACAGGGGGGAAGGTTAGGCTACACCTTC. As protein: CSARPPQGGRLGYTF.

This clonotype appeared a few times. The chain couples TRBV28 to TRBJ2-7; tentative D call: TRBD1 (7 bases). V lost 5 bases and J 2 bases, leaving 16 bases between the germline ends. The germline V gene encodes CDR1 MDHEN and CDR2 SYDVKM. This CDR3 is built from 15 residues. The CDR3 loop is CASSIDREDPYEQYF. In DNA, the CDR3 is TGTGCCAGCAGTATCGACAGGGAGGATCCCTACGAGCAGTACTTC.

The chain joins TRBV4-1 to TRBJ2-3, with TRBD1 as a possible D gene (5 bases). From germline, CDR1 is MGHRA and CDR2 YSYEKL. V dropped 0 bases and J dropped 3 bases, with 10 bases sitting between them. The CDR3 contains 15 residues. The CDR3 protein is CASSQEGRLTDTQYF. As DNA, the CDR3 is TGCGCCAGCAGCCAAGAGGGGCGACTTACAGATACGCAGTATTTT.

This clonotype was seen a handful of times. This chain connects TRBV5-1 to TRBJ2-1; 8 bases agree with TRBD2. CDR3 size: 16 residues. CDR1 and CDR2 from the germline V gene are SGHRS and YFSETQ. V shed 0 bases and J 5 bases; nucleotides not matched to a gene: 7. The chain's CDR3 is CASSLERGGLDNEQFF. CDR3 nucleotides: TGCGCCAGCAGCTTGGAACGGGGGGGCCTGGACAATGAGCAGTTCTTC. Looking up the rest from reference TRBV5-1 and TRBJ2-1 gives the full variable domain: KAGVTQTPRYLIKTRGQQVTLSCSPISGHRSVSWYQQTPGQGLQFLFEYFSETQRNKGNFPGRFSGRQFSNSRSEMNVSTLELGDSALYLCASSLERGGLDNEQFFGPGTRLTVL.

This clonotype was seen many times. The chain is built from TRBV6-5 and TRBJ2-2, with 7 nucleotides matching TRBD1. The germline V gene encodes CDR1 MNHEY and CDR2 SVGAGI. V was clipped by 4 bases and J by 2 bases; unmatched bases: 4. The CDR3 sequence is 15 residues long. DNA for the CDR3: TGTGCCAGCAGTTTCGACAGGGCCAACACCGGGGAGCTGTTTTTT. Its translation is CASSFDRANTGELFF.

This chain joins TRBV7-2 and TRBJ2-7, with 9 bases identical to TRBD1. The V and J ends lost 3 bases and 6 bases, in that order; junction bases with no gene match: 6. CDR3 length equals 14 residues. The germline V gene has CDR1 SGHTA and CDR2 FQGNSA. The CDR3 bases are TGTGCCAGCAGCTTCCGGGACAGGGCGGCCGAGCAGTACTTC. Its translation is CASSFRDRAAEQYF.

In its sample, this clonotype was seen a few times. The chain is built from TRBV7-9 and TRBJ1-1; D is perhaps TRBD1 (5 bases). The CDR3 covers 14 residues. The V gene lost 3 bases and the J gene lost 4 bases, with 12 bases spanning the gap. The germline CDR1 and CDR2 sequences are SEHNR and FQNEAQ (reference sequence). The CDR3 bases are TGTGCCAGCAGCTTTCTCGGGGGGATCACTGAAGCTTTCTTT. Residues: CASSFLGGITEAFF.

V is TRBV7-8 and J is TRBJ2-3, with 7 bases that match TRBD1. Trimming removed 0 bases from V and 0 bases from J; junction bases left unmatched: 6. The CDR3 is made up of 17 amino acids. From germline, CDR1 is SGHVS and CDR2 FQNEAQ. CDR3 in amino acids: CASSLALQGRSTDTQYF. In DNA, the CDR3 is TGTGCCAGCAGCTTAGCACTACAGGGGAGAAGCACAGATACGCAGTATTTT.